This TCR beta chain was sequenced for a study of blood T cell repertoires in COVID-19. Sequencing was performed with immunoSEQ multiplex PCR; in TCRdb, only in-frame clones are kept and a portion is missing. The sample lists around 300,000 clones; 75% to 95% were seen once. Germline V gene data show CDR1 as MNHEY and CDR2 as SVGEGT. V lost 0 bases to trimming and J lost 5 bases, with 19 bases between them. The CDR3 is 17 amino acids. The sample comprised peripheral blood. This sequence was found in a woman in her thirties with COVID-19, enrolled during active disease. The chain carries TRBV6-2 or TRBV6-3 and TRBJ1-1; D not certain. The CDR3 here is CASSYSVIQPEVTEAFF. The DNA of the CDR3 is TGTGCCAGCAGTTACTCGGTCATCCAGCCTGAGGTGACTGAAGCTTTCTTT.